This T cell receptor beta chain was profiled in a study of blood T cell repertoires in COVID-19 (TCRdb year 2020). As for the study more broadly: Samples from collaborators originated in the United States, Italy and Spain and spanned both the acute and convalescent phases of COVID-19. The prospective study material was composed of cDNA or gDNA derived from T cells, B-cell-depleted T cells, or PBMCs. Deeply sampled blood TCRbeta repertoires from subjects exposed to, actively infected with, or recovered from COVID-19 were included in the dataset. A freely available public database, intended as a resource for researchers studying the immune response to SARS-CoV-2, is where the repertoires were released. The samples were drawn from the first 160 participants of the ongoing ImmuneRACE study and from 1,254 subjects provided by 6 global collaborators. Nearly every sample came with metadata listing a de-identified subject ID, COVID-19 status, age in years and sex. Where HLA class I and class II types were available, the types were taken from metadata supplied by the sample provider, not from assay-based typing.

What the study reported, not specific to this receptor: Clinical and demographic metadata were provided uncurated, with the amount varying by source and participant.

One collaborating source in Seattle enrolled patients during active infection and followed them longitudinally through the course of disease. Each collaborating institution followed its own protocols to collect whole blood in K2EDTA tubes. For TCRbeta analysis, collaborator samples were shipped as frozen whole blood, as isolated PBMCs, or as DNA extracted from either sample type. Concerning this clone itself: Its antigen remains undetermined. No per-base quality is available; no much larger clone lies one base away.

The immunoSEQ Assay, a bias-controlled multiplex PCR, was used to amplify TCRbeta CDR3 regions from genomic DNA. In the paper's pipeline: Nucleated cell counts per sample were estimated from amplification of reference gene primers within the assay. Sequence reads were collapsed and filtered to measure the absolute abundance of every unique TCRbeta CDR3 rearrangement. For each sample, productive Simpson clonality was calculated as the square root of Simpson's diversity index over productive rearrangements. Held by TCRdb, this immuneACCESS table contains in-frame sequences only and omits some clones. Under half of the omission traces to an unresolved V gene where checked; the cause of the rest is unknown. The DNA was the basis for D and trimming; V, J and clone size are from that table. This sample has around 260,000 clones in its table, and about 87% of those were observed once. The ten largest clonotypes hold over 4% of the sample.

This TCR derives from a woman in her sixties with COVID-19, enrolled during active disease. Sequences were obtained from peripheral blood.

The nucleotide sequence reads TGTGCCACCAGTGATGCCAGGGCTGGGGCCAACGTCCTGACTTTC. It translates to CATSDARAGANVLTF. The chain is encoded by TRBV24-1 joined to TRBJ2-6, with TRBD1 as a weak D call on 5 bases. The CDR3 sequence holds 15 residues, the cysteine and phenylalanine included. Only CDR3 DNA remains: 45 bases, in frame from the first base. In the germline V gene, CDR1 corresponds to KGHDR and CDR2 to SFDVKD. Trimming removed 3 bases from V and 2 bases from J, leaving 7 bases between the germline ends.